A selection of T cell receptor beta chains follows, all from one sample in a study of T-cell reconstitution after alpha-beta-depleted transplantation in children. One entry per CDR3 protein, called by TCRdb with MiXCR from the PCR reads. This table holds a few hundred thousand distinct CDR3 sequences, approximately 9.7% found once. The sample consisted of PBMCs from the stem cell graft donor, taken from the stem cell graft. Every receptor here comes from a human donor who donated a stem cell graft to a child with SCID. Both conserved end residues are part of each CDR3. For some rows the clone size is stated as once, few or many, or as a class when expanded; others skip it.

cdr3_aa: CASSLGFLDRVVTDTQYF; cdr3_length: 18; clone_size: many; v_call: TRBV5-5
cdr3_aa: CSVKRRLITDTQYF; cdr3_length: 14; clone_size: many; v_call: TRBV20-1
cdr3_aa: CSARVLRGGTDTQYF; cdr3_length: 15; clone_size: many; v_call: TRBV20-1
cdr3_aa: CASSLTANRNTIYF; cdr3_length: 14; clone_size: many; v_call: TRBV5-1
cdr3_aa: CASSQVSGQGPGYTF; cdr3_length: 15; clone_size: many; v_call: TRBV3-1
cdr3_aa: CASKFGRAQNIQYF; cdr3_length: 14; clone_size: many; v_call: TRBV6-2/TRBV6-3
cdr3_aa: CASRVGGTNEKLFF; cdr3_length: 14; clone_size: many; v_call: TRBV6-5
cdr3_aa: CASSYSGQGVEAFF; cdr3_length: 14; clone_size: NA; v_call: TRBV27
cdr3_aa: CASRPPGLAANTGELFF; cdr3_length: 17; clone_size: many; v_call: TRBV12-3/TRBV12-4
cdr3_aa: CASSRMGHEQYF; cdr3_length: 12; clone_size: many; v_call: TRBV7-2
cdr3_aa: CASTSRVQGQETQYF; cdr3_length: 15; clone_size: NA; v_call: TRBV25-1
cdr3_aa: CASYKTGGSNYGYTF; cdr3_length: 15; clone_size: many; v_call: TRBV19
cdr3_aa: CASSLMWGPQPQHF; cdr3_length: 14; clone_size: many; v_call: TRBV7-2
cdr3_aa: CSAGLTVYQETQYF; cdr3_length: 14; clone_size: NA; v_call: TRBV20-1
cdr3_aa: CASSYGGANRNEQFF; cdr3_length: 15; clone_size: many; v_call: TRBV6-5
cdr3_aa: CASSSRGQGGDEQYF; cdr3_length: 15; clone_size: many; v_call: TRBV7-2
cdr3_aa: CASSRDRGAYNEQFF; cdr3_length: 15; clone_size: many; v_call: TRBV5-1
cdr3_aa: CSALQGKDTQYF; cdr3_length: 12; clone_size: many; v_call: TRBV20-1
cdr3_aa: CASSVDSTGSYNEQFF; cdr3_length: 16; clone_size: few; v_call: TRBV9
cdr3_aa: CASSSTGPYQPQHF; cdr3_length: 14; clone_size: few; v_call: TRBV6-5
cdr3_aa: CASSLGTEGGRLNTEAFF; cdr3_length: 18; clone_size: many; v_call: TRBV7-8
cdr3_aa: CSARDREGSYEQYF; cdr3_length: 14; clone_size: NA; v_call: TRBV20-1
cdr3_aa: CASSPTGAGDQPQHF; cdr3_length: 15; clone_size: many; v_call: TRBV7-9
cdr3_aa: CASSPRQHNIAEAFF; cdr3_length: 15; clone_size: NA; v_call: TRBV18
cdr3_aa: CASSRDSGGSSYEQYF; cdr3_length: 16; clone_size: many; v_call: TRBV4-2
cdr3_aa: CASQGEIYNEQFF; cdr3_length: 13; clone_size: many; v_call: TRBV2
cdr3_aa: CASSEGQGLYSNQPQHF; cdr3_length: 17; clone_size: many; v_call: TRBV9
cdr3_aa: CASSLSLEGYSNQPQHF; cdr3_length: 17; clone_size: NA; v_call: TRBV5-6
cdr3_aa: CSAPSDLGLEGDTQYF; cdr3_length: 16; clone_size: many; v_call: TRBV29-1
cdr3_aa: CASSPRGGSGNSGNTIYF; cdr3_length: 18; clone_size: NA; v_call: TRBV11-1
cdr3_aa: CASSQEGKSTEAFF; cdr3_length: 14; clone_size: many; v_call: TRBV3-1
cdr3_aa: CSARDQGGQSRSPLHF; cdr3_length: 16; clone_size: many; v_call: TRBV20-1
cdr3_aa: CASSLSLLMGPSTF; cdr3_length: 14; clone_size: many; v_call: TRBV7-9
cdr3_aa: CASSYSVAGGQDTQYF; cdr3_length: 16; clone_size: many; v_call: TRBV6-5
cdr3_aa: CASSLEGGSQPQHF; cdr3_length: 14; clone_size: few; v_call: TRBV5-1
cdr3_aa: CASSQPDSFNTGELFF; cdr3_length: 16; clone_size: NA; v_call: TRBV4-2
cdr3_aa: CASSLDLSGDRNTIYF; cdr3_length: 16; clone_size: many; v_call: TRBV4-1
cdr3_aa: CASSLMRGINEQFF; cdr3_length: 14; clone_size: many; v_call: TRBV3-1